This T cell receptor (beta chain) originates from a study of cytomegalovirus exposure and HLA in healthy donors. In the study overall: Assignment to the Caucasian-associated ancestry cluster applied to approximately 79% of the approximately 400 genotyped donors. Study-wide results and caveats: A later analysis found most CMV-associated TCR beta chains apparently HLA-restricted. Using the classifier, cytomegalovirus status was reportedly diagnosed with high specificity and sensitivity.

The junction had 8 bases not matched to a gene; V was cut back by 5 bases and J by 2 bases. CDR1 SGHAT and CDR2 FQNNGV come from the germline V gene. The CDR3 is 15 residues long. Amplification used 60 Vbeta primers and 13 Jbeta primers. This table comes from immunoSEQ multiplex PCR, and its TCRdb copy is limited to in-frame clones, with some not included. The table has 150,000 to 200,000 clones, approximately 78% seen once. On this clone: Antigen specificity is unknown.

This receptor was identified in a woman aged 45-65 years in good health and CMV-seropositive. The chain uses TRBV11-2 and TRBJ2-7; 8 bases align to TRBD1. Sequenced: PBMCs. DNA for the CDR3: TGTGCCAGCAGCCTGGGGGCAGGGGGCGCCTACGAGCAGTACTTC. Encoded protein: CASSLGAGGAYEQYF.